A selection of T cell receptor beta chains follows, all from one sample in a study of blood T cell repertoires in COVID-19. Sequencing used immunoSEQ multiplex PCR; TCRdb keeps in-frame clones, though not all of them. This table holds just over 150,000 clones, over 75% found once. The sample taken for sequencing was peripheral blood. The receptors come from a middle-aged woman with acute or convalescent COVID-19. The CDR3 runs from the conserved cysteine through the conserved F or W. The order of the fields is D gene, J gene, clone size, V gene, CDR3 length, CDR3 protein, CDR3 DNA. A D gene is named only where the DNA matches it firmly. Rows give clone size only sometimes, using once, few, many, or a class for an expanded clone.

>TRBD2|TRBJ2-7|NA|TRBV9|16
CASSVEPSGSSYEQYF
TGTGCCAGCAGCGTAGAACCTAGCGGGTCTTCCTACGAGCAGTACTTC
>TRBD1|TRBJ2-5|NA|TRBV4-1|17
CASSPTQDRGLQETQYF
TGCGCCAGCAGCCCAACCCAGGACAGGGGTCTTCAAGAGACCCAGTACTTC
>NA|TRBJ1-2|NA|TRBV5-1|14
CASSLEGYNYGYTF
TGCGCCAGCAGCTTGGAGGGGTATAACTATGGCTACACCTTC
>NA|TRBJ2-5|few|TRBV4-1|17
CASSYGTRGPMLETQYF
TGCGCCAGCAGTTACGGGACTAGGGGGCCGATGTTGGAGACCCAGTACTTC
>NA|TRBJ1-1|NA|TRBV3-1/TRBV3-2|15
CASSQSHRVQTEAFF
TGTGCCAGCAGCCAGTCGCACAGGGTCCAGACTGAAGCTTTCTTT
>NA|TRBJ2-2|NA|TRBV3-1/TRBV3-2|13
CASSRGSSGELFF
TGTGCCAGCAGCCGAGGGTCCAGCGGGGAGCTGTTTTTT
>NA|TRBJ2-1|NA|TRBV24-1|14
CATSDWGPYNEQFF
TGTGCCACCAGTGATTGGGGGCCCTACAATGAGCAGTTCTTC
>TRBD1|TRBJ1-1|NA|TRBV30|16
CAWSSNRGARNTEAFF
TGTGCCTGGAGTTCAAACAGGGGGGCCAGGAACACTGAAGCTTTCTTT
>TRBD2|TRBJ2-1|NA|TRBV18|16
CASSPVTSGGYNEQFF
TGTGCCAGCTCACCAGTAACTAGCGGGGGTTACAATGAGCAGTTCTTC
>TRBD1|TRBJ2-6|NA|TRBV5-8|18
CASSKQGALSSGANVLTF
TGTGCCAGCAGCAAACAGGGGGCCCTCAGCTCTGGGGCCAACGTCCTGACTTTC
>TRBD1|TRBJ2-7|NA|TRBV19|15
CASSATGTGVREQYF
TGTGCCAGTAGTGCAACCGGGACAGGGGTAAGAGAGCAGTACTTC
>TRBD2|TRBJ2-1|NA|TRBV5-1|15
CASSLEAGGSNEQFF
TGCGCCAGCAGCTTGGAAGCGGGGGGGTCCAATGAGCAGTTCTTC
>NA|TRBJ1-1|NA|TRBV5-6|16
CASSLAGFRRGTEAFF
TGTGCCAGCAGCTTGGCTGGTTTTAGGAGGGGCACTGAAGCTTTCTTT
>TRBD1|TRBJ1-1|NA|TRBV19|15
CASSTNRGSNTEAFF
TGTGCCAGTAGTACAAACAGGGGATCGAACACTGAAGCTTTCTTT
>NA|TRBJ2-2|NA|TRBV6-5|14
CASLDRVNTGELFF
TGTGCCAGCCTGGACAGAGTTAACACCGGGGAGCTGTTTTTT
>TRBD1|TRBJ2-7|NA|TRBV11-3|13
CASSEGQVYEQYF
TGTGCCAGCAGCGAGGGACAGGTATACGAGCAGTACTTC
>TRBD1|TRBJ2-3|NA|TRBV7-9|16
CASSKRPGQRTDTQYF
TGTGCCAGCAGCAAAAGACCGGGACAGCGCACAGATACGCAGTATTTT
>TRBD2|TRBJ2-3|NA|TRBV11-2|16
CASSQPRGGLTDTQYF
TGTGCCAGCAGCCAACCACGGGGGGGGCTCACAGATACGCAGTATTTT
>TRBD1|TRBJ2-1|NA|TRBV5-6|15
CASSLGQGAFNEQFF
TGTGCCAGCAGCTTGGGTCAGGGGGCCTTCAATGAGCAGTTCTTC
>NA|TRBJ1-5|NA|TRBV12-5|14
CASGLDSSNQPQHF
TGTGCTAGTGGTTTGGACAGTAGCAATCAGCCCCAGCATTTT
>TRBD1|TRBJ2-7|NA|TRBV19|15
CASSIVGQGAYEQYF
TGTGCCAGTAGTATAGTGGGACAGGGGGCCTACGAGCAGTACTTC
>TRBD1|TRBJ1-6|NA|TRBV7-8|19
CASSLAHTGTGVLDSPLHF
TGTGCCAGCAGCTTAGCCCACACCGGGACAGGGGTCTTGGATTCACCCCTCCACTTT
>NA|TRBJ2-1|few|TRBV15|12
CATSYYSGKQFF
TGTGCCACCAGCTATTATAGCGGTAAGCAGTTCTTC
>NA|TRBJ2-2|NA|TRBV5-4|15
CASSLGGSSTGELFF
TGTGCCAGCAGCCTGGGAGGTTCCAGCACCGGGGAGCTGTTTTTT